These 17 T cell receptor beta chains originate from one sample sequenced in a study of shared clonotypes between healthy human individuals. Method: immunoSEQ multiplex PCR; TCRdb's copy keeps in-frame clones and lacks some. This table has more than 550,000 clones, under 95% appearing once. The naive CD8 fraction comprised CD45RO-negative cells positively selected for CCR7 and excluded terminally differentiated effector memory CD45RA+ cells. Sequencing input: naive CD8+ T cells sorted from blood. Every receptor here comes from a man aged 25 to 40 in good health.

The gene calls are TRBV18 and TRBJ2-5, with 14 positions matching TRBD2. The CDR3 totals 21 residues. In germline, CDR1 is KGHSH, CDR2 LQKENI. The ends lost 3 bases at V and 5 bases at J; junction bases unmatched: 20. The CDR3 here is CASSPGRPGTSGRLPTETQYF. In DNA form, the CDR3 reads TGTGCCAGCTCACCGGGTCGCCCCGGGACTAGCGGGAGACTTCCCACGGAGACCCAGTACTTC.

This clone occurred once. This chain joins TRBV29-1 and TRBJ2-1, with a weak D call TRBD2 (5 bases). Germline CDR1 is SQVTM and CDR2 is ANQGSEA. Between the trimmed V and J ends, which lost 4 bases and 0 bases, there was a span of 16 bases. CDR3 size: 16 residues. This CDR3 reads CSVVGLTGSSYNEQFF. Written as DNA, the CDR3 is TGCAGCGTTGTAGGGTTGACGGGGAGCTCCTACAATGAGCAGTTCTTC.

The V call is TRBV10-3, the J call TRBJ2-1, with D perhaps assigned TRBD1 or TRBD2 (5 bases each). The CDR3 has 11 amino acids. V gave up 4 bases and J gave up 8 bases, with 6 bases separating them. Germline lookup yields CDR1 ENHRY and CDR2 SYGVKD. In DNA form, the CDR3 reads TGTGCCATCAGTGGAGGGGATGAGCAGTTCTTC. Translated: CAISGGDEQFF.

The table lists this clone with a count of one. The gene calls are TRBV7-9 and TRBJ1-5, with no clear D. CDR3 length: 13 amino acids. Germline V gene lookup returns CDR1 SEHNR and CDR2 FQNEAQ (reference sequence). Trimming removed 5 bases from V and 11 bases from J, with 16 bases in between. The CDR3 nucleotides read TGTGCCAGCAGCCCCCAGTCCTCGGAGGCCCAGCATTTT. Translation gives CASSPQSSEAQHF.

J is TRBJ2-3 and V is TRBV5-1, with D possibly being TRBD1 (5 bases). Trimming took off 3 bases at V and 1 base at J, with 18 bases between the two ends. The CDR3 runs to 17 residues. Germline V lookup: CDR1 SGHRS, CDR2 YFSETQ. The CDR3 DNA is TGCGCCAGCAGCTCCACCCTGAGACAGCTGGGCACAGATACGCAGTATTTT. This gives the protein CASSSTLRQLGTDTQYF. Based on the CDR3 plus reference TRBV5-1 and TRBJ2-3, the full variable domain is KAGVTQTPRYLIKTRGQQVTLSCSPISGHRSVSWYQQTPGQGLQFLFEYFSETQRNKGNFPGRFSGRQFSNSRSEMNVSTLELGDSALYLCASSSTLRQLGTDTQYFGPGTRLTVL.

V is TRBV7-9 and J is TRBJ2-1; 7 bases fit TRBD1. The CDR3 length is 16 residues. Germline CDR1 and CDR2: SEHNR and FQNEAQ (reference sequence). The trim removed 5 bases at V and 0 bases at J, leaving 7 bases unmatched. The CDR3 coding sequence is TGTGCCAGCAGCCCCGAGACAGGGAGCTCCTACAATGAGCAGTTCTTC. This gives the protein CASSPETGSSYNEQFF.

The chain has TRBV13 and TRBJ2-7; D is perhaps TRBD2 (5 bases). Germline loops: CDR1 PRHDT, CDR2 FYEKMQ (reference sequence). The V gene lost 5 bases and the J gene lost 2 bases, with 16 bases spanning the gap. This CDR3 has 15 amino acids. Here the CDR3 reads CASSPGLDPPYEQYF. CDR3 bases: TGTGCCAGCAGCCCTGGACTCGACCCACCCTACGAGCAGTACTTC.

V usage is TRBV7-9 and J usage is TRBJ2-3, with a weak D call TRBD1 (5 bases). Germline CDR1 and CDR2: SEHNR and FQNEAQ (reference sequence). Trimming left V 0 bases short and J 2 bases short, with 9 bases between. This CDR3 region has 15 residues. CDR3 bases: TGTGCCAGCAGCTTAGCGCAGGGTGTCACAGATACGCAGTATTTT. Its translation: CASSLAQGVTDTQYF.

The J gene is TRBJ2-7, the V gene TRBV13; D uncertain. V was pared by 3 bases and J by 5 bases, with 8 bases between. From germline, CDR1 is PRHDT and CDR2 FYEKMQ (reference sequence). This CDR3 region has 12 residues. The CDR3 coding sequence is TGTGCCAGCAGCTTGAGGTCGGACGAGCAGTACTTC. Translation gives CASSLRSDEQYF.

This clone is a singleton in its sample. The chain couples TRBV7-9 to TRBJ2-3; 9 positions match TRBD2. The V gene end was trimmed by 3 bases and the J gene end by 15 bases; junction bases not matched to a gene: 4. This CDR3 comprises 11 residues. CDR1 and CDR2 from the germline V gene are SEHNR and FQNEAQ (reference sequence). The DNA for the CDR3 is TGTGCCAGCAGCTTTAGCGGGAGCTCCTATTTT. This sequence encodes CASSFSGSSYF.

CDR3 loop: CASSWDRGDTGELFF. CDR3 DNA: TGTGCCAGCAGCTGGGACAGGGGCGACACCGGGGAGCTGTTTTTT. The V and J genes are TRBV13 and TRBJ2-2; 10 nucleotides line up with TRBD1. The CDR3 is 15 residues long. Germline loops: CDR1 PRHDT, CDR2 FYEKMQ (reference sequence). Trimming cost V 4 bases and J 3 bases; bases outside gene matches: 2. Using reference TRBV13 and TRBJ2-2 for the parts outside the CDR3, the full variable domain is AAGVIQSPRHLIKEKRETATLKCYPIPRHDTVYWYQQGPGQDPQFLISFYEKMQSDKGSIPDRFSAQQFSDYHSELNMSSLELGDSALYFCASSWDRGDTGELFFGEGSRLTVL.

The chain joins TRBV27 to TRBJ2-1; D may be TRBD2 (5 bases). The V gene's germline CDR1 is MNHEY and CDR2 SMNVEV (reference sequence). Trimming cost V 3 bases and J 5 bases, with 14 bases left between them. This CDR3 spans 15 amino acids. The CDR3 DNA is TGTGCCAGCAGTTTTGGGGTCACTAGACACAATGAGCAGTTCTTC. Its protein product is CASSFGVTRHNEQFF.

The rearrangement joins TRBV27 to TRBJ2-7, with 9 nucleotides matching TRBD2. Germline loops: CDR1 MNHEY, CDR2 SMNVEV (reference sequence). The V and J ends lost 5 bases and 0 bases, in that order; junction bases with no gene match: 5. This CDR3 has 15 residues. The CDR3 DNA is TGTGCCAGCAGTCCATATAGCGGGAGCTCCTACGAGCAGTACTTC. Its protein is CASSPYSGSSYEQYF.

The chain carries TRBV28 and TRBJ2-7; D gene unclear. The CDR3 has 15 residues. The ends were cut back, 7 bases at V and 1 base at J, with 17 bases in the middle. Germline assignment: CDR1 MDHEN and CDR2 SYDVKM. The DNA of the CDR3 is TGTGCCAGCACCAACCGATTCCCCGCGTCCTACGAGCAGTACTTC. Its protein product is CASTNRFPASYEQYF.

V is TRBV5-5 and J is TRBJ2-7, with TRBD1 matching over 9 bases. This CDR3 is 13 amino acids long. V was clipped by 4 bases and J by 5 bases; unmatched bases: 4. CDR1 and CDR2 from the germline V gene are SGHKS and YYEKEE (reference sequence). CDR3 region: CASSRWTGDEQYF. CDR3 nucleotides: TGTGCCAGCAGCCGTTGGACAGGGGACGAGCAGTACTTC.

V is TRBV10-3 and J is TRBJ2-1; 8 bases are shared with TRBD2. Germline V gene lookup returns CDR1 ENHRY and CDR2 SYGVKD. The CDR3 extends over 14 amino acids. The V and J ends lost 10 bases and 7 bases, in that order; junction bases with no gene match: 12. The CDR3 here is CATFTISGSNEQFF. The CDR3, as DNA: TGTGCCACTTTCACCATAAGCGGGAGTAATGAGCAGTTCTTC.

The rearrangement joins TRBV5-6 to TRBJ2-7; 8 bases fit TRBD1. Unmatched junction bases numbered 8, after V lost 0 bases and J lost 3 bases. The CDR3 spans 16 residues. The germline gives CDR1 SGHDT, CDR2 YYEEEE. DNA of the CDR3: TGTGCCAGCAGCTTGGCTAACCAGGGGGCTTTCTACGAGCAGTACTTC. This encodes CASSLANQGAFYEQYF. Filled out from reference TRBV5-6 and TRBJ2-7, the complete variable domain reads DAGVTQSPTHLIKTRGQQVTLRCSPKSGHDTVSWYQQALGQGPQFIFQYYEEEERQRGNFPDRFSGHQFPNYSSELNVNALLLGDSALYLCASSLANQGAFYEQYFGPGTRLTVT.